These T cell receptor beta chains were read from a single sample in a study of blood T cells in healthy people across ages. TCRdb re-derived calls from the 5' RACE reads in MiXCR, one entry per CDR3 protein. This repertoire shows about 1.1 million distinct CDR3 sequences, 35% to 45% found once; its top ten account for under 15%. Sequenced input: blood. These receptors were obtained from a man between 18 and 35 years old in good health. CDR3s include the opening cysteine and the closing phenylalanine or tryptophan. The order of the fields is V gene, D gene, clone size, J gene, CDR3 protein, CDR3 DNA. The D gene is left open where the match is weak. Clone sizes are given selectively: once, few, many, or a class where the clone is expanded.

V gene: TRBV5-1; D gene: TRBD1; clone size: once; J gene: TRBJ1-4; CDR3 protein: CASSLWGTGSEFDEKLFF; CDR3 DNA: TGCGCCAGCAGCTTGTGGGGGACAGGGTCTGAATTCGATGAAAAACTGTTTTTT
V gene: TRBV11-2; D gene: -; clone size: few; J gene: TRBJ2-3; CDR3 protein: CASSLESGGGPGTQYF; CDR3 DNA: TGTGCCAGCAGCTTAGAGTCCGGGGGCGGGCCGGGTACGCAGTATTTT
V gene: TRBV12-3/TRBV12-4; D gene: TRBD1; clone size: -; J gene: TRBJ1-1; CDR3 protein: CASMGTGRDTEAFF; CDR3 DNA: TGTGCCAGCATGGGGACAGGGCGCGACACTGAAGCTTTCTTT
V gene: TRBV5-1; D gene: -; clone size: many; J gene: TRBJ2-3; CDR3 protein: CASSEGGTDTQYF; CDR3 DNA: TGCGCCAGCAGCGAGGGGGGCACAGATACGCAGTATTTT
V gene: TRBV7-6; D gene: TRBD1; clone size: -; J gene: TRBJ1-1; CDR3 protein: CASSSGQGLREAFF; CDR3 DNA: TGTGCCAGCAGCTCCGGACAGGGTTTAAGGGAAGCTTTCTTT
V gene: TRBV6-1; D gene: -; clone size: -; J gene: TRBJ1-1; CDR3 protein: CASREKKDTPYMNTEAFF; CDR3 DNA: TGTGCCAGCAGGGAGAAAAAGGACACTCCATACATGAACACTGAAGCTTTCTTT
V gene: TRBV28; D gene: -; clone size: -; J gene: TRBJ1-1; CDR3 protein: CASSLGRLGTAFF; CDR3 DNA: TGTGCCAGCAGTTTGGGCAGGCTCGGGACCGCTTTCTTT
V gene: TRBV20-1; D gene: -; clone size: -; J gene: TRBJ2-7; CDR3 protein: CSARDSGPTYEQYF; CDR3 DNA: TGCAGTGCTAGAGATAGTGGGCCTACCTACGAGCAGTACTTC
V gene: TRBV20-1; D gene: TRBD1; clone size: few; J gene: TRBJ1-2; CDR3 protein: CSARGRDSPNYGYTF; CDR3 DNA: TGCAGTGCTAGAGGTCGGGACAGCCCTAACTATGGCTACACCTTC
V gene: TRBV5-5; D gene: -; clone size: -; J gene: TRBJ1-5; CDR3 protein: CASRPARESYHQPQHF; CDR3 DNA: TGTGCCAGCAGGCCCGCGCGTGAGAGCTACCATCAGCCCCAGCATTTT
V gene: TRBV6-1; D gene: -; clone size: -; J gene: TRBJ1-2; CDR3 protein: CASTKTRDYGYTF; CDR3 DNA: TGTGCCAGCACGAAGACCAGGGACTATGGCTACACCTTC
V gene: TRBV7-2; D gene: -; clone size: -; J gene: TRBJ2-7; CDR3 protein: CASSLEGSPYYEQYF; CDR3 DNA: TGTGCCAGCAGCTTAGAGGGGTCGCCCTACTACGAGCAGTACTTC
V gene: TRBV20-1; D gene: -; clone size: -; J gene: TRBJ1-1; CDR3 protein: CSAHIGAEAFF; CDR3 DNA: TGCAGTGCTCACATAGGGGCCGAAGCTTTCTTT
V gene: TRBV2; D gene: -; clone size: -; J gene: TRBJ1-2; CDR3 protein: CAGSEQGLNYGYTF; CDR3 DNA: TGTGCCGGCAGTGAGCAGGGTCTAAACTATGGCTACACCTTC
V gene: TRBV29-1; D gene: -; clone size: many; J gene: TRBJ1-2; CDR3 protein: CSVIRTGSGGYTF; CDR3 DNA: TGCAGCGTAATCCGGACGGGTAGCGGTGGCTACACCTTC
V gene: TRBV7-3; D gene: -; clone size: few; J gene: TRBJ1-1; CDR3 protein: CASSPAEGTEAFF; CDR3 DNA: TGTGCCAGCAGCCCGGCCGAGGGTACTGAAGCTTTCTTT
V gene: TRBV2; D gene: TRBD2; clone size: once; J gene: TRBJ2-7; CDR3 protein: CASSGTSGGAGEQYF; CDR3 DNA: TGTGCCAGCAGTGGGACTAGCGGGGGGGCCGGTGAGCAGTACTTC
V gene: TRBV12-3/TRBV12-4; D gene: TRBD1; clone size: -; J gene: TRBJ1-6; CDR3 protein: CASSLAGQGISSYNSPLHF; CDR3 DNA: TGTGCCAGCAGTTTAGCGGGACAGGGGATCAGCTCCTATAATTCACCCCTCCACTTT
V gene: TRBV3-1; D gene: -; clone size: few; J gene: TRBJ2-1; CDR3 protein: CASSQGFESSYNEQFF; CDR3 DNA: TGTGCCAGCAGCCAAGGCTTTGAGAGCTCCTACAATGAGCAGTTCTTC
V gene: TRBV12-3/TRBV12-4; D gene: -; clone size: -; J gene: TRBJ2-2; CDR3 protein: CASSFGGEGVGELFF; CDR3 DNA: TGTGCCAGCAGTTTTGGAGGCGAGGGGGTCGGGGAGCTGTTTTTT
V gene: TRBV6-2/TRBV6-3; D gene: TRBD2; clone size: -; J gene: TRBJ2-3; CDR3 protein: CASSYEVTSGTDTQYF; CDR3 DNA: TGTGCCAGCAGTTACGAAGTGACTAGCGGCACAGATACGCAGTATTTT
V gene: TRBV25-1; D gene: -; clone size: -; J gene: TRBJ1-1; CDR3 protein: CASRDPRGGEAFF; CDR3 DNA: TGTGCCAGCAGGGATCCAAGGGGGGGAGAAGCTTTCTTT
V gene: TRBV29-1; D gene: TRBD1; clone size: many; J gene: TRBJ2-5; CDR3 protein: CSVETGGIRKTQYF; CDR3 DNA: TGCAGCGTAGAGACAGGGGGCATCAGGAAGACCCAGTACTTC